What follows describes a single T cell receptor beta chain. Antigen specificity is unknown. This entry comes from a study of T cells in narcolepsy. Across the study: Patients with NT1 or NT2 and healthy control donors were enrolled. Study-wide points: Same-patient CSF and blood CD4+ T cell clonotypes included HCRT-specific and TRIB2-specific autoreactive ones. In some patient and control memory CD4+ samples, autoreactive clones were absent. Healthy controls reportedly lacked the autoreactive clonotypes serially found in patients' blood.

Profiling relied on immunoSEQ multiplex PCR, and the TCRdb table lists in-frame clones only, not all of them. Of roughly 38,000 clones listed, around 85% are singletons. V trimming: 9 bases; J trimming: 3 bases; junction bases outside the gene matches: 6. Germline CDR1 MNHNS, CDR2 SASEGT. The CDR3 loop spans 13 amino acids. The receptor was derived from a human donor with narcolepsy. The chain couples TRBV6-1 to TRBJ1-2, with 8 nucleotides matching TRBD1. What was sequenced was CD45RA- memory CD4+ T cells from PBMCs. In DNA form, the CDR3 reads TGTGCCAGTAAACAGGGGGTCTACTATGGCTACACCTTC. Amino acid sequence: CASKQGVYYGYTF.